This T cell receptor (beta chain) comes out of a study of T cell changes during pregnancy in multiple sclerosis. Produced via immunoSEQ multiplex PCR; TCRdb's table is partial and in-frame only. The sample holds 57,000 or so clones, approximately 90% seen once. The CDR3 has 15 residues. CDR1 is ENHRY and CDR2 is SYGVKD in the germline V gene. Trimming removed 10 bases from V and 0 bases from J, with 15 bases in between. The clonotype was recovered from a female donor in good health, enrolled as a control in a pregnancy study. The chain employs TRBV10-3 and TRBJ1-4; the D is unclear. The source was peripheral blood, collected after pregnancy. DNA of the CDR3: TGTGCCACCTCTGACACGTTTGCAACTAATGAAAAACTGTTTTTT. Its protein product is CATSDTFATNEKLFF.